The rows below give T cell receptor beta chains drawn from one sample of a study of CXCR3-negative and CXCR3-positive naive CD8 T cells. Reanalyzing the 5' RACE reads, TCRdb keeps one entry per CDR3 protein, without DNA. The listing records about 26,000 distinct CDR3 sequences. Sequencing input: naive CXCR3- CD8+ T cells from blood. The source of these receptors is a human donor in good health. Some clones in this sample may be carry-over from other donors' samples. Both conserved end residues are part of each CDR3. Fields, in order: CDR3 length, clone size, V gene, J gene, CDR3 protein. Not all rows give a size; the values are once, few, many and, for expanded clones, a class.

cdr3_length: 16; clone_size: NA; v_call: TRBV20-1; j_call: TRBJ1-3; cdr3_aa: CSATKGTDAPGNTIYF
cdr3_length: 18; clone_size: NA; v_call: TRBV4-2; j_call: TRBJ2-7; cdr3_aa: CASSQDQLGRGQTYEQYF
cdr3_length: 14; clone_size: NA; v_call: TRBV29-1; j_call: TRBJ1-2; cdr3_aa: CSAIDREQGYGYTF
cdr3_length: 14; clone_size: NA; v_call: TRBV7-7; j_call: TRBJ2-1; cdr3_aa: CAGSPKALVNEQFF
cdr3_length: 15; clone_size: NA; v_call: TRBV5-1; j_call: TRBJ2-1; cdr3_aa: CASSVARSSYNEQFF
cdr3_length: 13; clone_size: NA; v_call: TRBV29-1; j_call: TRBJ1-2; cdr3_aa: CSVDTFPDYGYTF
cdr3_length: 17; clone_size: NA; v_call: TRBV21-1; j_call: TRBJ2-4; cdr3_aa: CASSKTLAFLAKNIQYF
cdr3_length: 15; clone_size: NA; v_call: TRBV4-1; j_call: TRBJ2-7; cdr3_aa: CASSQVVGTNYEQYF
cdr3_length: 15; clone_size: NA; v_call: TRBV4-3; j_call: TRBJ2-5; cdr3_aa: CASSQDRQVQETQYF
cdr3_length: 17; clone_size: NA; v_call: TRBV4-3; j_call: TRBJ1-2; cdr3_aa: CASSQDRRLRQIYGYTF
cdr3_length: 15; clone_size: NA; v_call: TRBV21-1; j_call: TRBJ1-5; cdr3_aa: CASSKGPYSNQPQHF
cdr3_length: 16; clone_size: NA; v_call: TRBV10-3; j_call: TRBJ1-1; cdr3_aa: CAISESGDRRNTEAFF
cdr3_length: 14; clone_size: NA; v_call: TRBV18; j_call: TRBJ1-1; cdr3_aa: CASSPGPGGPEAFF
cdr3_length: 13; clone_size: NA; v_call: TRBV20-1; j_call: TRBJ2-1; cdr3_aa: CSATTRYYNEQFF
cdr3_length: 13; clone_size: NA; v_call: TRBV29-1; j_call: TRBJ2-1; cdr3_aa: CSVTSGVYNEQFF
cdr3_length: 13; clone_size: NA; v_call: TRBV29-1; j_call: TRBJ2-2; cdr3_aa: CSVVTGNTGELFF
cdr3_length: 11; clone_size: NA; v_call: TRBV29-1; j_call: TRBJ2-1; cdr3_aa: CSVGDYNEQFF
cdr3_length: 16; clone_size: NA; v_call: TRBV7-2; j_call: TRBJ2-7; cdr3_aa: CASSPFRTGETYEQYF
cdr3_length: 14; clone_size: NA; v_call: TRBV7-2; j_call: TRBJ1-2; cdr3_aa: CASSLDVGSGGYTF
cdr3_length: 16; clone_size: NA; v_call: TRBV6-2/TRBV6-3; j_call: TRBJ2-2; cdr3_aa: CASSRSLNRNTGELFF
cdr3_length: 14; clone_size: NA; v_call: TRBV28; j_call: TRBJ2-5; cdr3_aa: CASSPLAPQETQYF
cdr3_length: 15; clone_size: NA; v_call: TRBV29-1; j_call: TRBJ2-2; cdr3_aa: CSVESAGANAGELFF
cdr3_length: 12; clone_size: medium-sized; v_call: TRBV6-6; j_call: TRBJ2-4; cdr3_aa: CASSGAKNIQYF
cdr3_length: 18; clone_size: NA; v_call: TRBV7-9; j_call: TRBJ1-6; cdr3_aa: CASSLRQHESSYNSPLHF
cdr3_length: 16; clone_size: NA; v_call: TRBV7-2; j_call: TRBJ2-5; cdr3_aa: CASSLVPGLLKETQYF
cdr3_length: 14; clone_size: NA; v_call: TRBV19; j_call: TRBJ2-7; cdr3_aa: CASSIGGIGYEQYF
cdr3_length: 14; clone_size: NA; v_call: TRBV4-3; j_call: TRBJ1-1; cdr3_aa: CASSQVKLNTEAFF
cdr3_length: 14; clone_size: NA; v_call: TRBV5-1; j_call: TRBJ2-5; cdr3_aa: CASSLSGPTETQYF
cdr3_length: 18; clone_size: NA; v_call: TRBV28; j_call: TRBJ2-7; cdr3_aa: CASSLRGVAGVRAFEQYF
cdr3_length: 12; clone_size: NA; v_call: TRBV6-6; j_call: TRBJ2-7; cdr3_aa: CASSSPPYEQYF
cdr3_length: 14; clone_size: NA; v_call: TRBV29-1; j_call: TRBJ2-3; cdr3_aa: CSVEGWSSGDTQYF
cdr3_length: 14; clone_size: NA; v_call: TRBV25-1; j_call: TRBJ1-5; cdr3_aa: CASSKRDSNQPQHF
cdr3_length: 14; clone_size: NA; v_call: TRBV15; j_call: TRBJ2-3; cdr3_aa: CATSRAGNQDTQYF
cdr3_length: 14; clone_size: NA; v_call: TRBV20-1; j_call: TRBJ2-1; cdr3_aa: CSARDLDLYNEQFF
cdr3_length: 19; clone_size: NA; v_call: TRBV28; j_call: TRBJ2-7; cdr3_aa: CASNPSGPSRGYNHYEQYF
cdr3_length: 15; clone_size: NA; v_call: TRBV9; j_call: TRBJ1-3; cdr3_aa: CASSVGASSGNTIYF
cdr3_length: 13; clone_size: NA; v_call: TRBV11-2; j_call: TRBJ1-1; cdr3_aa: CASSRRVDTEAFF
cdr3_length: 15; clone_size: NA; v_call: TRBV19; j_call: TRBJ1-5; cdr3_aa: CASSLAEYYNQPQHF
cdr3_length: 14; clone_size: NA; v_call: TRBV27; j_call: TRBJ2-5; cdr3_aa: CASRENKGGETQYF
cdr3_length: 17; clone_size: NA; v_call: TRBV20-1; j_call: TRBJ2-2; cdr3_aa: CSARSSSLAENTGELFF
cdr3_length: 11; clone_size: NA; v_call: TRBV30; j_call: TRBJ1-3; cdr3_aa: CAWYEGDTIYF
cdr3_length: 14; clone_size: NA; v_call: TRBV14; j_call: TRBJ2-1; cdr3_aa: CASSQEWSYNEQFF
cdr3_length: 14; clone_size: NA; v_call: TRBV28; j_call: TRBJ2-7; cdr3_aa: CASSQYRSSYEQYF
cdr3_length: 14; clone_size: NA; v_call: TRBV28; j_call: TRBJ2-1; cdr3_aa: CASSQRGTYNEQFF
cdr3_length: 16; clone_size: NA; v_call: TRBV29-1; j_call: TRBJ2-3; cdr3_aa: CSVEAPSGGATDTQYF
cdr3_length: 14; clone_size: NA; v_call: TRBV4-3; j_call: TRBJ1-1; cdr3_aa: CASSQRDGDTEAFF
cdr3_length: 12; clone_size: NA; v_call: TRBV29-1; j_call: TRBJ2-2; cdr3_aa: CSGMGGTGELFF
cdr3_length: 14; clone_size: NA; v_call: TRBV3-2; j_call: TRBJ2-3; cdr3_aa: CASSHGEGRDTQYF
cdr3_length: 13; clone_size: NA; v_call: TRBV20-1; j_call: TRBJ2-1; cdr3_aa: CSAREDSGNEQFF
cdr3_length: 16; clone_size: NA; v_call: TRBV29-1; j_call: TRBJ2-5; cdr3_aa: CSVEGGQRMASGAQYF
cdr3_length: 13; clone_size: NA; v_call: TRBV15; j_call: TRBJ2-2; cdr3_aa: CATSRVMAGELFF
cdr3_length: 15; clone_size: NA; v_call: TRBV6-2/TRBV6-3; j_call: TRBJ2-4; cdr3_aa: CASSYSEQGGNIQYF
cdr3_length: 15; clone_size: NA; v_call: TRBV7-3; j_call: TRBJ2-7; cdr3_aa: CASSLDSDSSYEQYF
cdr3_length: 15; clone_size: NA; v_call: TRBV7-9; j_call: TRBJ1-2; cdr3_aa: CASSPNRVESYGYTF